One sample yielded the 22 T cell receptor beta chains listed below, sequenced in a study of shared clonotypes between healthy human individuals. The data were produced by immunoSEQ multiplex PCR, yet TCRdb's version contains in-frame clones alone and is incomplete. The sample carries millions of clones, 90% to 95% recorded once. Sequencing was performed on naive CD4+ T cells sorted from blood. Subset specified: CD45RA+ positively selected. These receptors came from a man aged 18 to 29 in good health.

Concerning this clone itself: Within the sample, other DNA sequences also encode this same CDR3. The chain carries TRBV5-1 and TRBJ2-7; 13 bases align to TRBD2. The CDR3 sequence is 15 residues long. The V gene's germline CDR1 is SGHRS and CDR2 YFSETQ. V lost 0 bases, J lost 6 bases, and 3 bases stayed unmatched. Here the CDR3 reads CASSLGLAGGGEQYF. CDR3 DNA: TGCGCCAGCAGCTTGGGACTAGCGGGAGGAGGCGAGCAGTACTTC.

The chain links TRBV18 to TRBJ2-7; D perhaps matches TRBD2 (7 bases). V dropped 5 bases and J dropped 6 bases, with 20 bases sitting between them. The length of the CDR3 is 15 residues. Germline V gene lookup returns CDR1 KGHSH and CDR2 LQKENI. The CDR3 sequence: CASSEQGGLSGEQYF. The CDR3 DNA reads as TGTGCCAGCTCAGAACAGGGAGGGTTGTCGGGCGAGCAGTACTTC. The complete variable domain, with remaining parts taken from reference TRBV18 and TRBJ2-7, reads NAGVMQNPRHLVRRRGQEARLRCSPMKGHSHVYWYRQLPEEGLKFMVYLQKENIIDESGMPKERFSAEFPKEGPSILRIQQVVRGDSAAYFCASSEQGGLSGEQYFGPGTRLTVT.

J is TRBJ2-7 and V is TRBV28; D remains unclear. The CDR3 sequence is 11 residues long. V lost 5 bases and J lost 4, with 6 bases in between. CDR1 is MDHEN, CDR2 SYDVKM, per germline. CDR3 residues: CASSAKYEQYF. CDR3 in DNA: TGTGCCAGCAGTGCCAAGTACGAGCAGTACTTC.

V is TRBV10-1 and J is TRBJ2-5; D is possibly TRBD1 (6 bases). CDR3 length: 15 residues. Trimming removed 2 bases at V and 2 bases at J, with 12 bases between. From germline, CDR1 is WNHNN and CDR2 SYGVQD (reference sequence). The CDR3 reads CASSENRGGQETQYF. The CDR3 nucleotides read TGCGCCAGCAGTGAGAACAGAGGGGGACAAGAGACCCAGTACTTC.

This rearrangement joins TRBV5-4 to TRBJ1-2; a possible D gene is TRBD1 (5 bases). Germline-derived CDR1 and CDR2 are SGHNT and YYREEE (reference sequence). Trimming cost V 4 bases and J 7 bases, with 23 bases left between them. This CDR3 is 16 amino acids long. Here the CDR3 reads CASSPSGGRPLTGYTF. CDR3 DNA sequence: TGTGCCAGCAGCCCCTCGGGGGGAAGGCCTTTGACTGGCTACACCTTC. Filled out from reference TRBV5-4 and TRBJ1-2, the complete variable domain reads ETGVTQSPTHLIKTRGQQVTLRCSSQSGHNTVSWYQQALGQGPQFIFQYYREEENGRGNFPPRFSGLQFPNYSSELNVNALELDDSALYLCASSPSGGRPLTGYTFGSGTRLTVV.

This rearrangement joins TRBV19 to TRBJ1-2; D is uncertain. Trimming shortened V by 8 bases and J by 4 bases, and 20 bases separated the two germline ends. Germline V CDR1 and CDR2: LNHDA, SQIVND (reference sequence). The CDR3 consists of 15 residues. CDR3 region: CASGPGIRRLYGYTF. The CDR3 nucleotides read TGTGCCAGTGGACCGGGTATTAGACGGCTCTATGGCTACACCTTC.

This sequence joins TRBV21-1 and TRBJ2-3; the DNA was not used to check the table's D call, TRBD1. TRBV21-1 is listed as a pseudogene. The CDR3 is 17 residues long. The CDR3 region has the DNA TGTGCCAGCAGCAAAGCGGGCCCATATAAGGTACAAGATACGCAGTATTTT. Its protein product is CASSKAGPYKVQDTQYF.

This clone has just a few counts. The chain has TRBV25-1 and TRBJ1-6, with D possibly being TRBD1 (6 bases). The length of the CDR3 is 14 residues. V shed 6 bases and J shed 5 bases, with 11 bases lying between them. The germline gives CDR1 MGHDK, CDR2 SYGVNS. CDR3 loop: CASRRGTDNSPLHF. CDR3 DNA sequence: TGTGCCAGCAGAAGGGGGACGGATAATTCACCCCTCCACTTT.

This clone has just one count. This chain connects TRBV11-2 to TRBJ2-1; TRBD1 aligns across 7 bases. The V segment lost 4 bases and the J segment 8 bases; nucleotides outside the gene matches: 8. Germline V gene sequence: CDR1 SGHAT, CDR2 FQNNGV. The CDR3 has 14 residues. Here the CDR3 reads CASSSGTVRDEQFF. CDR3 sequence (DNA): TGTGCCAGCAGCTCCGGGACAGTTAGGGATGAGCAGTTCTTC.

The chain links TRBV11-2 to TRBJ2-2; TRBD2 matches at 15 bases. The CDR3 has 16 residues. Germline V gene lookup returns CDR1 SGHAT and CDR2 FQNNGV. V lost 6 bases, J lost 4 bases, and 3 bases stayed unmatched. CDR3 in amino acids: CASRGLAGGLTGELFF. The CDR3 DNA reads TGTGCCAGCAGGGGACTAGCGGGGGGACTCACCGGGGAGCTGTTTTTT.

This sequence joins TRBV7-9 and TRBJ2-1, with 11 bases matching TRBD2. V was clipped by 5 bases and J by 3 bases; unmatched bases: 6. CDR1 SEHNR and CDR2 FQNEAQ come from the germline V gene (reference sequence). The length of the CDR3 is 16 residues. CDR3 residues: CASSRKTSGDYNEQFF. For the CDR3, the DNA is TGTGCCAGCAGCAGAAAGACTAGCGGGGACTACAATGAGCAGTTCTTC.

The gene calls are TRBV25-1 and TRBJ2-7; 9 nucleotides align to TRBD1. CDR1 and CDR2 from the germline V gene are MGHDK and SYGVNS. The CDR3 sequence is 16 residues long. J was trimmed by 1 base and V by 7 bases; bases with no gene match: 11. The CDR3 DNA is TGTGCCAGCACAGGCGGACCGGGACAGGGATCCTACGAGCAGTACTTC. It specifies CASTGGPGQGSYEQYF.

The chain links TRBV5-6 to TRBJ1-6; tentatively, D is TRBD1 (6 bases). Trimming took off 0 bases at V and 7 bases at J, with 11 bases between the two ends. The germline V gene encodes CDR1 SGHDT and CDR2 YYEEEE. The length of the CDR3 is 15 residues. CDR3 sequence: CASSLEGGVNSPLHF. CDR3 sequence (DNA): TGTGCCAGCAGCTTGGAAGGGGGAGTGAATTCACCCCTCCACTTT.

The rearrangement uses TRBV27 and TRBJ1-5, with 7 nucleotides matching TRBD1. The trim removed 6 bases at V and 6 bases at J, leaving 8 bases unmatched. The CDR3 consists of 14 residues. In germline, CDR1 is MNHEY, CDR2 SMNVEV (reference sequence). CDR3 sequence: CASSPQTGFQPQHF. The CDR3 DNA follows: TGTGCCAGCAGCCCTCAGACAGGGTTTCAGCCCCAGCATTTT.

Points on this clone: Other DNA sequences in the same sample also yield this CDR3. The gene calls are TRBV6-1 and TRBJ2-3, with D unclear. V shed 6 bases and J shed 1 base, with 11 bases lying between them. Germline assignment: CDR1 MNHNS and CDR2 SASEGT. CDR3 size: 14 residues. CDR3 coding DNA: TGTGCCAGCAGGGAGAGAGGTGGCACAGATACGCAGTATTTT. It codes for CASRERGGTDTQYF.

The chain couples TRBV5-4 to TRBJ2-1; unclear D gene. The germline CDR1 and CDR2 sequences are SGHNT and YYREEE (reference sequence). V lost 2 bases and J 9 bases, leaving 15 bases between the germline ends. The CDR3 sequence is 14 residues long. CDR3 protein: CASSFALSLGEQFF. As DNA, the CDR3 is TGTGCCAGCAGCTTTGCCTTGTCGTTGGGTGAGCAGTTCTTC.

This clone was seen a single time. The chain recombines TRBV30 with TRBJ1-2; 10 bases line up with TRBD1. The CDR3 is 15 amino acids. V gave up 1 base and J gave up 8 bases; unmatched junction bases: 10. Germline V gene data show CDR1 as GTSNPN and CDR2 as SVGIG (reference sequence). CDR3 region: CAWSATRDRGEGYTF. DNA of the CDR3: TGTGCCTGGAGTGCAACCCGGGACAGGGGTGAGGGCTACACCTTC.

This chain connects TRBV7-2 to TRBJ2-7; TRBD2 matches at 8 bases. The germline CDR1 and CDR2 sequences are SGHTA and FQGNSA. This CDR3 contains 16 residues. With 1 base clipped from V and 0 bases from J, the junction kept 5 bases outside the gene matches. CDR3 region: CASSLVGGRPSYEQYF. CDR3 coding DNA: TGTGCCAGCAGCTTAGTGGGCGGGAGGCCCTCCTACGAGCAGTACTTC.

The chain recombines TRBV6-6 with TRBJ2-5, with D perhaps matching TRBD2 (6 bases). Germline V gene sequence: CDR1 MNHNY, CDR2 SVGAGI (reference sequence). V was pared by 6 bases and J by 3 bases, with 11 bases between. The CDR3 has 13 amino acids. CDR3 loop: CASRVGGEETQYF. Here the CDR3 DNA reads TGTGCCAGCAGGGTAGGAGGGGAAGAGACCCAGTACTTC.

This sequence joins TRBV5-4 and TRBJ2-1; 7 positions agree with TRBD1. V gave up 5 bases and J gave up 3 bases; unmatched junction bases: 8. Germline V gene lookup returns CDR1 SGHNT and CDR2 YYREEE (reference sequence). The CDR3 is 15 amino acids. The chain's CDR3 is CASSSGTALYNEQFF. As DNA, the CDR3 is TGTGCCAGCAGTTCCGGGACAGCACTCTACAATGAGCAGTTCTTC.

Turning to this clone: Other DNA sequences within the sample encode an identical CDR3. The chain carries TRBV9 and TRBJ2-2; D is unresolved. Germline V gene lookup returns CDR1 SGDLS and CDR2 YYNGEE. The germline V and J ends were trimmed by 2 bases and 3 bases, with 2 bases remaining between them. The CDR3 runs to 12 residues. Here the CDR3 reads CASSVDTGELFF. The CDR3 region has the DNA TGTGCCAGCAGCGTTGACACCGGGGAGCTGTTTTTT. The variable domain in full, completed from reference TRBV9 and TRBJ2-2, reads DSGVTQTPKHLITATGQRVTLRCSPRSGDLSVYWYQQSLDQGLQFLIQYYNGEERAKGNILERFSAQQFPDLHSELNLSSLELGDSALYFCASSVDTGELFFGEGSRLTVL.

The chain employs TRBV7-9 and TRBJ2-5; TRBD2 aligns across 10 bases. CDR3 length equals 15 residues. Looked up from germline, CDR1 is SEHNR and CDR2 is FQNEAQ (reference sequence). With V trimmed by 1 base and J by 3 bases, 2 bases remained unmatched. CDR3 sequence: CASSLDGLAEETQYF. The CDR3, as DNA: TGTGCCAGCAGCTTAGACGGACTAGCGGAAGAGACCCAGTACTTC. The whole variable domain, filled in from reference TRBV7-9 and TRBJ2-5, reads DTGVSQNPRHKITKRGQNVTFRCDPISEHNRLYWYRQTLGQGPEFLTYFQNEAQLEKSRLLSDRFSAERPKGSFSTLEIQRTEQGDSAMYLCASSLDGLAEETQYFGPGTRLLVL.